The next 23 T cell receptor beta chains were all read from a single sample in a study of cytomegalovirus exposure and HLA in healthy donors. Libraries were prepared by immunoSEQ multiplex PCR; TCRdb keeps only in-frame clonotypes and omits some of them. The data hold approximately 230,000 clones, with roughly 87% observed a single time. Sequencing was carried out using PBMCs. Receptors originate from a young man in good health and CMV-seropositive.

This sequence joins TRBV10-3 and TRBJ2-1; TRBD1 matches 7 bases. The CDR3 runs to 14 residues. Germline V gives CDR1 ENHRY, CDR2 SYGVKD. Trimming cost V 4 bases and J 6 bases; bases outside gene matches: 6. The CDR3 bases are TGTGCCATCAGTGCGGGACAGCGGTCCAATGAGCAGTTCTTC. Protein product: CAISAGQRSNEQFF.

CDR3 sequence (DNA): TGTGCCAGCGGAGGCAGGGGGAACACCGGGGAGCTGTTTTTT. Translated, it gives CASGGRGNTGELFF. The gene calls are TRBV6-5 and TRBJ2-2; D is possibly TRBD1 (6 bases). The CDR3 spans 14 residues. Trimming removed 8 bases from V and 1 base from J, with 11 bases in between. Germline V gene data show CDR1 as MNHEY and CDR2 as SVGAGI.

The rearrangement uses TRBV10-3 and TRBJ1-2; 12 bases line up with TRBD1. V shed 10 bases and J 7 bases; nucleotides not matched to a gene: 13. Germline CDR1 is ENHRY and CDR2 is SYGVKD. The CDR3 length is 15 residues. DNA for the CDR3: TGTGCCACCGATCCCGGGACAGGGGGCGCGTTTGGCTACACCTTC. Residues: CATDPGTGGAFGYTF.

The V call is TRBV4-1, the J call TRBJ2-7; TRBD1 agrees at 8 bases. CDR1 and CDR2 from the germline V gene are MGHRA and YSYEKL. The CDR3 covers 14 residues. The V and J ends lost 1 base and 4 bases, in that order; junction bases with no gene match: 3. The CDR3 sequence is CASSQGTGTYEQYF. As DNA, the CDR3 is TGCGCCAGCAGCCAAGGGACAGGGACGTACGAGCAGTACTTC.

V and J are TRBV5-1 and TRBJ2-7, with a weak D call TRBD2 (6 bases). The CDR3 totals 14 residues. Germline V lookup: CDR1 SGHRS, CDR2 YFSETQ. V was cut by 1 base and J by 3 bases, with 11 bases left in between. The CDR3 bases are TGCGCCAGCAGCTTGAGTCCCGGGGGCTACGAGCAGTACTTC. The encoded protein is CASSLSPGGYEQYF.

The V and J genes are TRBV18 and TRBJ1-4, with TRBD1 as a possible D gene (6 bases). The CDR3 is 14 amino acids. Trimming cost V 2 bases and J 7 bases, with 11 bases left between them. The V gene's germline CDR1 is KGHSH and CDR2 LQKENI. CDR3 amino acids: CASSPGGGGEKLFF. The CDR3 DNA reads TGTGCCAGCTCACCAGGAGGGGGAGGTGAAAAACTGTTTTTT.

The gene calls are TRBV7-6 and TRBJ2-3, with 8 bases matching TRBD2. CDR1 is SGHVS and CDR2 is FNYEAQ in the germline V gene. V gave up 2 bases and J gave up 2 bases; unmatched junction bases: 12. The CDR3 is made up of 18 amino acids. The CDR3 reads CASSLSLAAYSPTDTQYF. DNA of the CDR3: TGTGCCAGCAGCTTATCACTAGCGGCTTACTCCCCCACAGATACGCAGTATTTT.

V is TRBV2 and J is TRBJ2-1; 7 nucleotides match TRBD2. Trimming at V came to 7 bases and at J to 7 bases, leaving 4 bases not matched to a gene. This CDR3 has 12 residues. Per the germline V gene, CDR1 is SNHLY and CDR2 is FYNNEI. As DNA, the CDR3 is TGTGCCAGCAAGGAGGGAGGGAATGAGCAGTTCTTC. Protein product: CASKEGGNEQFF.

In nucleotides, the CDR3 is TGTGCCAGCAGTTACAGGACAGGGCATCAGCCCCAGCATTTT. Protein sequence: CASSYRTGHQPQHF. The chain employs TRBV6-6 and TRBJ1-5, with 8 bases lining up with TRBD1. Germline V gene data show CDR1 as MNHNY and CDR2 as SVGAGI (reference sequence). Trimming at V came to 2 bases and at J to 5 bases, leaving 2 bases not matched to a gene. The CDR3 is 14 residues long.

The chain joins TRBV29-1 to TRBJ1-1, with a possible D match to TRBD1 (5 bases). Germline V gene lookup returns CDR1 SQVTM and CDR2 ANQGSEA. V was shortened by 8 bases and J by 5 bases, with 24 bases between the two germline ends. This CDR3 contains 15 residues. In DNA form, the CDR3 reads TGCAGCCTGATTGAGGCCGAGACAGTGGCTACTGAAGCTTTCTTT. Amino acids: CSLIEAETVATEAFF.

V usage is TRBV4-1 and J usage is TRBJ2-3; 7 positions agree with TRBD2. Looked up from germline, CDR1 is MGHRA and CDR2 is YSYEKL. The CDR3 runs 17 residues. The V gene end was trimmed by 4 bases and the J gene end by 1 base; junction bases not matched to a gene: 11. DNA for the CDR3: TGCGCCAGCAGCCTCCTGCGGGCGGGAGTAGGCACAGATACGCAGTATTTT. Translation gives CASSLLRAGVGTDTQYF.

This clone has a single count. The genes are TRBV11-2 and TRBJ2-7; D might be TRBD2 (5 bases). The germline CDR1 and CDR2 sequences are SGHAT and FQNNGV. The CDR3 extends over 14 amino acids. Trimming took 1 base from V and 2 from J, leaving 9 bases between them. CDR3 DNA: TGTGCCAGCAGCTTAGCCAGCGGAGCCTACGAGCAGTACTTC. It codes for CASSLASGAYEQYF.

This clone was counted a few times. This chain links TRBV11-3 with TRBJ1-5; possible D gene TRBD1, 5 bases. The germline V and J ends were trimmed by 3 bases and 5 bases, with 14 bases remaining between them. The CDR3 contains 15 residues. The germline CDR1 and CDR2 sequences are SGHNT and YENEEA. CDR3 nucleotide sequence: TGTGCCAGCAGCTTTCGAGGGGAGACCCATCAGCCCCAGCATTTT. This encodes CASSFRGETHQPQHF. Full variable domain (rest looked up from reference TRBV11-3 and TRBJ1-5): EAGVVQSPRYKIIEKKQPVAFWCNPISGHNTLYWYLQNLGQGPELLIRYENEEAVDDSQLPKDRFSAERLKGVDSTLKIQPAELGDSAVYLCASSFRGETHQPQHFGDGTRLSIL.

The rearrangement links TRBV5-1 to TRBJ2-7; 11 positions match TRBD1. CDR1 is SGHRS, CDR2 YFSETQ, per germline. The V segment lost 4 bases and the J segment 4 bases; nucleotides outside the gene matches: 4. This CDR3 comprises 14 residues. CDR3 sequence (DNA): TGCGCCAGCAGCGGACAGGGGGCCCTTTACGAGCAGTACTTC. Its translation: CASSGQGALYEQYF.

The V call is TRBV7-9, the J call TRBJ1-1, with D maybe TRBD1 (5 bases). Looked up from germline, CDR1 is SEHNR and CDR2 is FQNEAQ (reference sequence). V was shortened by 5 bases and J by 10 bases, with 14 bases between the two germline ends. CDR3 size: 12 residues. The CDR3 loop is CASSPGEGTAFF. Written as DNA, the CDR3 is TGTGCCAGCAGCCCTGGGGAGGGGACAGCTTTCTTT.

The genes are TRBV9 and TRBJ2-2, with a weak D call TRBD2 (5 bases). The V gene lost 3 bases and the J gene lost 6 bases, with 15 bases spanning the gap. CDR3 length equals 15 residues. Per germline, CDR1 SGDLS and CDR2 YYNGEE. CDR3 region: CASSEGGLRAGELFF. The CDR3 nucleotides are TGTGCCAGCAGCGAGGGCGGTTTGAGGGCCGGGGAGCTGTTTTTT. Full variable domain (remainder filled in from reference TRBV9 and TRBJ2-2): DSGVTQTPKHLITATGQRVTLRCSPRSGDLSVYWYQQSLDQGLQFLIQYYNGEERAKGNILERFSAQQFPDLHSELNLSSLELGDSALYFCASSEGGLRAGELFFGEGSRLTVL.

The CDR3 region is CAISGPGLAGGGAYNEQFF. As DNA, the CDR3 is TGTGCCATCAGTGGACCGGGACTAGCGGGAGGGGGAGCCTACAATGAGCAGTTCTTC. This chain connects TRBV10-3 to TRBJ2-1; 16 bases agree with TRBD2. Germline CDR1 and CDR2: ENHRY and SYGVKD. The J segment lost 2 bases and the V segment lost 4 bases, leaving 8 bases of the junction unmatched. There are 19 residues in the CDR3.

The chain combines TRBV19 with TRBJ2-7; D is unresolved. The germline gives CDR1 LNHDA, CDR2 SQIVND (reference sequence). The V end was cut by 5 bases, the J end by 3 bases, with 14 bases between. The CDR3 is 14 amino acids. As DNA, the CDR3 is TGTGCCAGTAGTCCCCACACCGGAAGCTACGAGCAGTACTTC. Translated, it gives CASSPHTGSYEQYF.

This clone was observed a single time. The chain carries TRBV7-6 and TRBJ1-4; 9 positions agree with TRBD1. Trimming removed 5 bases from V and 8 bases from J; junction bases left unmatched: 9. CDR3 length: 15 amino acids. From germline, CDR1 is SGHVS and CDR2 FNYEAQ. The CDR3 protein is CASSPSGTGWEKLFF. CDR3 DNA: TGTGCCAGCAGCCCCTCCGGGACAGGGTGGGAAAAACTGTTTTTT.

This clone turned up a few times. The chain recombines TRBV5-4 with TRBJ1-2; 8 bases fit TRBD1. CDR3 length: 18 residues. Germline V CDR1 and CDR2: SGHNT, YYREEE (reference sequence). Trimming took 0 bases from V and 4 from J; bases not matched to a gene: 14. This CDR3 reads CASSLDPLLTGAGYGYTF. The CDR3 nucleotides are TGTGCCAGCAGCTTGGACCCACTATTGACAGGGGCCGGCTATGGCTACACCTTC. Supplemented by reference TRBV5-4 and TRBJ1-2, the full variable domain reads ETGVTQSPTHLIKTRGQQVTLRCSSQSGHNTVSWYQQALGQGPQFIFQYYREEENGRGNFPPRFSGLQFPNYSSELNVNALELDDSALYLCASSLDPLLTGAGYGYTFGSGTRLTVV.

J is TRBJ2-7 and V is TRBV2; D might be TRBD2 (5 bases). Deletions cut 9 bases from V and 2 bases from J, with 14 bases between. CDR3 length: 13 amino acids. Germline loops: CDR1 SNHLY, CDR2 FYNNEI. The CDR3 reads CASGSRAAYEQYF. In DNA, the CDR3 is TGTGCCAGTGGGAGCCGGGCTGCCTACGAGCAGTACTTC.

This clone was seen more than once but under ten times. The chain recombines TRBV6-1 with TRBJ2-7, with D possibly being TRBD1 (5 bases). This CDR3 has 13 amino acids. Between the trimmed V and J ends, which lost 1 base and 6 bases, there was a span of 10 bases. Germline-derived CDR1 and CDR2 are MNHNS and SASEGT. The CDR3 here is CASSEVVRGEQYF. The CDR3 coding sequence is TGTGCCAGCAGTGAAGTGGTAAGGGGCGAGCAGTACTTC.

The chain has TRBV30 and TRBJ2-7, with D possibly TRBD2 on 6 matching bases. The germline V gene has CDR1 GTSNPN and CDR2 SVGIG (reference sequence). This CDR3 is built from 14 residues. V lost 1 base and J 5 bases, leaving 15 bases between the germline ends. The CDR3 sequence is CAWSGAGRWNEQYF. CDR3 sequence (DNA): TGTGCCTGGAGTGGGGCAGGGAGGTGGAACGAGCAGTACTTC.